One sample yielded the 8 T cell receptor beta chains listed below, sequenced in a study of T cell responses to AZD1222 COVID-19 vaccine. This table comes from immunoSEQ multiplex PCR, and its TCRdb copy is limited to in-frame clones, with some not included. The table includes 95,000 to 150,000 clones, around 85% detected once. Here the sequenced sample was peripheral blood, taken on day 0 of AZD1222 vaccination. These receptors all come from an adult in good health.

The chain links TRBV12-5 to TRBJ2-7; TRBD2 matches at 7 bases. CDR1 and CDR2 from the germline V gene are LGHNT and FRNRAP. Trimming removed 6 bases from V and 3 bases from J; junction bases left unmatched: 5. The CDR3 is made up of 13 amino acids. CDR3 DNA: TGTGCTAGTGGCCAGGGACTAAACTACGAGCAGTACTTC. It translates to CASGQGLNYEQYF.

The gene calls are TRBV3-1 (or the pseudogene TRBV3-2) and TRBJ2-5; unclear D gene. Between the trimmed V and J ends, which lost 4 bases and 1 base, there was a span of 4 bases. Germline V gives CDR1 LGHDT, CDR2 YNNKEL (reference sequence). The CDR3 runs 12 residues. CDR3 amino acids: CASSRFQETQYF. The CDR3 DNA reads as TGTGCCAGCAGCCGTTTCCAAGAGACCCAGTACTTC.

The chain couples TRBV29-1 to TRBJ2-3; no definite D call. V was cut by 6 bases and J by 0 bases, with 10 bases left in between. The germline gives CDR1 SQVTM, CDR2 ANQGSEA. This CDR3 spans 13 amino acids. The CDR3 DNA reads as TGCAGCGTCGGACCTGGAAGCACAGATACGCAGTATTTT. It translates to CSVGPGSTDTQYF.

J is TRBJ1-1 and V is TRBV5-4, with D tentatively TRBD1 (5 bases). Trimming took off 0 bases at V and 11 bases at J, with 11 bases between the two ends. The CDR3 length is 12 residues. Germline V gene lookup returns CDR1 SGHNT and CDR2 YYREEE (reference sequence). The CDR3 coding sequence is TGTGCCAGCAGCTTGGAGGCAGGGTGGGCTTTCTTT. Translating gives CASSLEAGWAFF.

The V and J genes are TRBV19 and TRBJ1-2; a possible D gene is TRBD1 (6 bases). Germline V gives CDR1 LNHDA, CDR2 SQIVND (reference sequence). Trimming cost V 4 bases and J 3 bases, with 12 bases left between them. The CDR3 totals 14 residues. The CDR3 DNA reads TGTGCCAGTAGTACCTCGGGGGGCGACTATGGCTACACCTTC. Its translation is CASSTSGGDYGYTF.

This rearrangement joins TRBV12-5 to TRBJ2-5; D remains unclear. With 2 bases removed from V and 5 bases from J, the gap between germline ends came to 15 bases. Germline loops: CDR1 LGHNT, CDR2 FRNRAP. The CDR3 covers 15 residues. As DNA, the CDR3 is TGTGCTAGTGGTTTGTACAGCCCCAACGTCGAGACCCAGTACTTC. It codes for CASGLYSPNVETQYF.

The CDR3 coding sequence is TGCGCCAGCAGCCAAGATTTAGGGCTGGATAATTCACCCCTCCACTTT. Its translation is CASSQDLGLDNSPLHF. The rearrangement links TRBV4-3 to TRBJ1-6, with D unclear. The CDR3 spans 16 residues. Germline CDR1 LGHNA, CDR2 YSLEER. Trimming pared 0 bases from V and 5 bases from J, leaving 11 bases between.

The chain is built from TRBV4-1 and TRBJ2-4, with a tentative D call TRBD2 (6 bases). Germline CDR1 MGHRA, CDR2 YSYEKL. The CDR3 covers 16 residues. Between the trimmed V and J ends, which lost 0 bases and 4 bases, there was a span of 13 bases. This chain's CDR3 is CASSQDGEEGKNIQYF. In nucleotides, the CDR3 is TGCGCCAGCAGCCAAGACGGGGAGGAGGGGAAAAACATTCAGTACTTC.